In this sample, the clone carrying this T cell receptor beta chain turned up many times. What it recognizes is unknown. V was clipped by 0 bases and J by 6 bases, with 24 bases between them. The CDR3 covers 18 residues. Germline values: CDR1 SGHAT, CDR2 FQNNGV. This specimen belongs to a study of T-cell reconstitution after alpha-beta-depleted transplantation in children. Study-level points and caveats: T cells produced anew were the main source of T-cell counts and diversity one year after transplant.

Preparing the TCRbeta library involved the use of unique molecular identifiers. TCRdb re-derived calls from the PCR reads in MiXCR, one entry per CDR3 protein. The sample includes over 150,000 distinct CDR3 sequences, roughly 6% of them seen just once. The rearrangement joins TRBV11-2 to TRBJ2-7; D is possibly TRBD1 or TRBD2 (5 bases each). This clonotype originated in a girl less than two years old with combined immunodeficiency, due to receive a stem cell transplant. Sample: PBMCs, taken before TCRalphabeta/CD19-depleted stem cell transplant. As DNA, the CDR3 is TGTGCCAGCAGCTTAGAATCGGGGCCCGTATTCTTAATTCGCGAGCAGTACTTC. The encoded protein is CASSLESGPVFLIREQYF.